The clone carrying this T cell receptor (beta chain) has ten or more counts. The antigen remains unidentified. TCRdb called the 5' RACE reads again in MiXCR, with one record for every CDR3 protein. This sample has about 46,000 distinct CDR3 sequences; 5.4% occur once, and the top ten carry under 5.5%. This sample was taken from a study of early T cells in non-severe SARS-CoV-2 infection. With 5 bases clipped from V and 8 bases from J, the junction kept 8 bases outside the gene matches. Germline lookup yields CDR1 GTSNPN and CDR2 SVGIG (reference sequence). The CDR3 loop spans 13 amino acids. Findings and caveats of the study: VDJdb matches were skewed toward anti-spike CD8 T cell responses.

This clonotype was sampled from an adult who was a healthcare worker with PCR-confirmed SARS-CoV-2 infection or an uninfected control (not recorded which). The input for sequencing was whole blood, taken at baseline. The chain links TRBV30 to TRBJ1-4; 7 nucleotides align to TRBD1. The CDR3 here is CAWAGGAVEKLFF. CDR3 DNA sequence: TGTGCCTGGGCAGGGGGAGCGGTCGAAAAACTGTTTTTT.